A single sample is the source of the 5 T cell receptor beta chains below, sequenced in a study of blood T cell repertoires in COVID-19. Clones were read by immunoSEQ multiplex PCR, and TCRdb kept only the in-frame ones, dropping some. This table has about 360,000 clones, about 87% appearing once. Sequenced sample: PBMCs or T cells enriched from blood (not recorded which). The receptors stem from a man between 25 and 39 years old who had recovered from COVID-19.

This CDR3 reads CASSGLGTPSGNTIYF. CDR3 in DNA: TGTGCCAGCAGCGGGTTAGGGACACCCTCTGGAAACACCATATATTTT. V and J are TRBV5-6 and TRBJ1-3; a weak D match, TRBD1 (6 bases). V lost 4 bases and J 0 bases, leaving 14 bases between the germline ends. CDR1 is SGHDT and CDR2 is YYEEEE in the germline V gene. This CDR3 is built from 16 residues.

The V call is TRBV7-2, the J call TRBJ1-2, with D perhaps matching TRBD1 (5 bases). Per germline, CDR1 SGHTA and CDR2 FQGNSA. This CDR3 contains 14 residues. V gave up 5 bases and J gave up 7 bases, with 17 bases separating them. In nucleotides, the CDR3 is TGTGCCAGCAGCCCCCGGGGGGGGTGGGTTGGCTACACCTTC. As protein: CASSPRGGWVGYTF.

The gene calls are TRBV6-6 and TRBJ1-1; a possible D gene is TRBD1 (5 bases). CDR1 is MNHNY, CDR2 SVGAGI, per germline (reference sequence). V lost 6 bases and J 0 bases, leaving 14 bases between the germline ends. This CDR3 spans 15 amino acids. CDR3 in amino acids: CASSHRSGVNTEAFF. The DNA for the CDR3 is TGTGCCAGCAGCCACAGGAGCGGGGTGAACACTGAAGCTTTCTTT.

The chain links TRBV6-1 to TRBJ2-1; the D gene is possibly TRBD2 (7 bases). V lost 0 bases, J lost 7 bases, and 13 bases lay in between. Per the germline V gene, CDR1 is MNHNS and CDR2 is SASEGT. This CDR3 has 15 amino acids. CDR3 coding DNA: TGTGCCAGCAGTGAAGCCGGCGGGGGCTTGAATGAGCAGTTCTTC. Protein: CASSEAGGGLNEQFF.

The chain employs TRBV3-1 (or the pseudogene TRBV3-2) and TRBJ2-5, with 9 bases identical to TRBD1. CDR1 is LGHDT and CDR2 is YNNKEL in the germline V gene (reference sequence). Trimming removed 4 bases from V and 5 bases from J; junction bases left unmatched: 8. The CDR3 covers 15 residues. CDR3 bases: TGTGCCAGCAGCCGGGGTACAGGGGGCTTTGAGACCCAGTACTTC. Its translation: CASSRGTGGFETQYF.